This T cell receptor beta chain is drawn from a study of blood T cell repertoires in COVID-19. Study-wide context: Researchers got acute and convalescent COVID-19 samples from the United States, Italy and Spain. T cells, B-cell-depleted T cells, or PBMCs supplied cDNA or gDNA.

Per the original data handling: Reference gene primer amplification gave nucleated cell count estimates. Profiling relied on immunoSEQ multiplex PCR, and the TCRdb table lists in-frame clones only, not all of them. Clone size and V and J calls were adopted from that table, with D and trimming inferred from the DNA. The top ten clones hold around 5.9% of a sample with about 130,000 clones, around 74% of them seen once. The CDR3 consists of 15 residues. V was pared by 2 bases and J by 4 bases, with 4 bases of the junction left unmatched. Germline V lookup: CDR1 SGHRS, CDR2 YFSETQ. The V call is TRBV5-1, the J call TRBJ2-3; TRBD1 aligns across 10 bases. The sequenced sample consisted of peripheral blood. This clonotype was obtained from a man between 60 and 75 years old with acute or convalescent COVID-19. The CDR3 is CASSLDRGRPDTQYF. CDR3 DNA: TGCGCCAGCAGCTTAGACAGGGGGCGACCAGATACGCAGTATTTT.